Below, one T cell receptor (beta chain) is given with its context. No antigen is known for it. Throughout, gene names and germline sequences are given for the mouse. The read gets to within 4 residues of the CDR3 end, and the germline J gene fills in the rest. These data originate in a study of CD8+ T cells in alopecia areata (dated by TCRdb to the late 2010s). A note on the overall study: Skin from C3H/HeJ donors aged roughly 6-13 months with spontaneous alopecia was grafted onto female C3H/HeJ recipients aged roughly 6-11 weeks. Scalp clonality was compared across normal scalp (n=4), patchy alopecia areata scalp (n=8), and alopecia totalis/universalis scalp (n=8). On the human side, TCRbeta sequencing was run on scalp tissue and on sorted CD4+ and CD8+ peripheral blood T cells from healthy controls and from alopecia areata patients with either patchy or totalis/universalis disease. RNA was obtained with the PAXgene miRNA kit for fixed scalp, the miRNeasy kit for PBMCs, and the RNeasy kit for mouse skin. The study used high-throughput TCRbeta sequencing to examine T cell clonal expansion in alopecia areata, in both the C3H/HeJ mouse model and human patients. TCRbeta CDR3 regions were amplified by immunoSEQ multiplex PCR with 35 Vbeta forward and 13 Jbeta reverse primers. Results the study describes overall, beyond this receptor: Scalp TCR repertoire analysis is complicated because resident alphabeta T cells in normal human skin are also sequenced, whereas mouse skin is dominated by gammadelta T cells. Higher clonality and more expanded CD8+ clones were observed in lesional scalp than in normal scalp, particularly in alopecia totalis/universalis, a finding suggestive of antigenic drive. Shared TCR sequences between patients were less evident than in mice, which may be partly attributable to HLA diversity in the patient population.

Pooled mouse cutaneous lymph node cells were stained for CD4, CD8alpha, NKG2D, NKG2ACE and other markers and were then sorted on a BD Influx. The CDR3 sequence holds 16 residues, the cysteine and phenylalanine included. The DNA shown is the part of the CDR3 that was read: 36 bases, in frame from base 1. From the germline V gene, CDR1 is NSHNY and CDR2 is SYGAGN. The V and J ends are trimmed by 0 bases and 0 bases, leaving 10 bases between them. The library was built by means of the immunoSEQ multiplex PCR assay. RNA was extracted from all samples and reverse transcribed into cDNA as template for TCR sequencing. SuperScript III was used to make first-strand cDNA, primed with a 2:1 mix of oligo-dT and random hexamers. A synthetic immune receptor repertoire was used to gauge amplification bias, and whatever bias remained was removed computationally. Libraries were sequenced on Illumina HiSeq using 60 bp reads that covered the CDR3 and were read from J toward V. The paper's processing steps were these. Raw reads were preprocessed for error removal, and CDR3 was defined according to IMGT conventions as running from the conserved cysteine to phenylalanine. To get clonality, Shannon entropy was normalized by log2 of the number of productive unique TCRs and the result was subtracted from 1. Scalp TCRbeta sequences were cross-referenced with sorted blood CD4 and CD8 repertoires so that the CD4 or CD8 identity of scalp clones could be inferred. Sourced from immuneACCESS, this table was stored by TCRdb with only in-frame sequences that have V and J called. A share of the clones is absent; for the studies checked, an unresolved V gene accounts for under half, and the remainder has no known explanation. V, J and clone size derive from that table, while D and trimming were established from the DNA sequence. The sample features around 290,000 clones, and none is a singleton. More than 1% of the sample goes to the ten largest clones.

The clonotype comes from a C3H/HeJ mouse with alopecia areata. Regarding MHC type, mice of this strain are H2-k. Specimen: CD4+ T cells sorted from a lymph node. The rearranged segments are TRBV13-1 and TRBJ2-1; the D gene is perhaps TRBD1, from 6 matching bases. The CDR3 region: CASSDAGTTNYAEQFF. The CDR3 bases that were read are TGTGCCAGCAGTGATGCGGGGACAACTAACTATGCT.